A single sample gave rise to the 30 T cell receptor beta chains below, sequenced in a study of cytomegalovirus exposure and HLA in healthy donors. TCRdb's table, derived via immunoSEQ multiplex PCR, lists solely in-frame clones and lacks some. The sample yields more than 300,000 clones, more than 80% seen once. Sequenced: PBMCs. The receptors here all came from a woman aged 18 to 35 in good health and CMV-seronegative.

This rearrangement joins TRBV4-3 to TRBJ1-5, with 7 bases fitting TRBD1. The ends lost 0 bases at V and 3 bases at J; junction bases unmatched: 11. Germline V lookup: CDR1 LGHNA, CDR2 YSLEER. The CDR3 sequence is 18 residues long. The DNA for the CDR3 is TGCGCCAGCAGCCAAGATCTTTCCACAGGGGCGGACAATCAGCCCCAGCATTTT. It codes for CASSQDLSTGADNQPQHF.

V and J are TRBV28 and TRBJ1-2, with D perhaps TRBD1 (6 bases). The V end was cut by 6 bases, the J end by 3 bases, with 20 bases between. This CDR3 spans 16 amino acids. From germline, CDR1 is MDHEN and CDR2 SYDVKM. CDR3 amino acids: CASRAPLAQGHYGYTF. For the CDR3, the DNA is TGTGCCAGCAGAGCGCCCCTTGCCCAGGGGCACTATGGCTACACCTTC.

This chain links TRBV27 with TRBJ2-5, with unresolved D. CDR3 size: 15 residues. Trimming took 5 bases from V and 1 from J, leaving 14 bases between them. Germline V CDR1 and CDR2: MNHEY, SMNVEV (reference sequence). This CDR3 is CASSPSPPVQETQYF. The CDR3 coding sequence is TGTGCCAGCAGTCCGTCCCCCCCGGTCCAAGAGACCCAGTACTTC.

J is TRBJ2-7 and V is TRBV27; the match to TRBD2 covers 8 bases. Germline V gene sequence: CDR1 MNHEY, CDR2 SMNVEV (reference sequence). CDR3 length: 15 amino acids. V shed 5 bases, J shed 3 bases, and the junction held 9 bases outside the gene matches. The CDR3 region is CASSPRGGFGYEQYF. The CDR3, as DNA: TGTGCCAGCAGTCCTCGGGGGGGCTTCGGCTACGAGCAGTACTTC.

The V call is TRBV7-2, the J call TRBJ1-3; no reliable D call. V was trimmed by 1 base and J by 0 bases, leaving 7 bases between them. The germline V gene has CDR1 SGHTA and CDR2 FQGNSA. The CDR3 runs to 15 residues. CDR3 protein: CASSLVETSGNTIYF. DNA for the CDR3: TGTGCCAGCAGCTTAGTGGAGACCTCTGGAAACACCATATATTTT. Together with reference TRBV7-2 and TRBJ1-3, the CDR3 gives the full variable domain: GAGVSQSPSNKVTEKGKDVELRCDPISGHTALYWYRQSLGQGLEFLIYFQGNSAPDKSGLPSDRFSAERTGGSVSTLTIQRTQQEDSAVYLCASSLVETSGNTIYFGEGSWLTVV.

The chain has TRBV25-1 and TRBJ2-3; 7 bases agree with TRBD1. The V and J ends lost 6 bases and 6 bases, in that order; junction bases with no gene match: 9. The germline gives CDR1 MGHDK, CDR2 SYGVNS. The CDR3 is 14 residues long. The CDR3 spells CASSPQMDRDTQYF. DNA for the CDR3: TGTGCCAGCAGCCCACAGATGGACAGGGATACGCAGTATTTT.

This sequence joins TRBV7-2 and TRBJ2-1; D perhaps matches TRBD2 (5 bases). Looked up from germline, CDR1 is SGHTA and CDR2 is FQGNSA. Trimming took 0 bases from V and 10 from J, leaving 10 bases between them. CDR3 length equals 13 residues. CDR3 amino acids: CASSLASSGEQFF. The CDR3 region has the DNA TGTGCCAGCAGCTTAGCCAGCAGCGGAGAGCAGTTCTTC.

The chain employs TRBV30 and TRBJ1-4, with 12 positions matching TRBD1. Germline V gives CDR1 GTSNPN, CDR2 SVGIG (reference sequence). J gave up 7 bases and V 2 bases, and 5 bases lay outside the gene matches. The CDR3 has 15 amino acids. Here the CDR3 reads CAWSPGTGGVEKLFF. The CDR3 region has the DNA TGTGCCTGGAGTCCGGGGACAGGGGGCGTTGAAAAACTGTTTTTT.

The chain joins TRBV6-6 to TRBJ2-1; 7 bases match TRBD2. Germline values: CDR1 MNHNY, CDR2 SVGAGI (reference sequence). Trimming took 2 bases from V and 2 from J; bases not matched to a gene: 3. This CDR3 has 15 amino acids. CDR3 nucleotides: TGTGCCAGCAGTTACATCCGGGGGGCCTACAATGAGCAGTTCTTC. It codes for CASSYIRGAYNEQFF.

V gene TRBV7-3 combines with J gene TRBJ2-2; possibly TRBD1 for D (6 bases). Germline loops: CDR1 SGHTA, CDR2 FQGTGA. CDR3 length: 16 residues. The germline V and J ends were trimmed by 2 bases and 6 bases, with 16 bases remaining between them. CDR3 sequence (DNA): TGTGCCAGCAGCTTATGGGCTGGGGGCAGCGCCGGGGAGCTGTTTTTT. Amino acids: CASSLWAGGSAGELFF.

The chain uses TRBV6-6 and TRBJ2-1, with D perhaps matching TRBD2 (6 bases). CDR3 length: 15 residues. The V gene's germline CDR1 is MNHNY and CDR2 SVGAGI (reference sequence). Trimming stripped 2 bases from V and 9 bases from J, with 17 bases between. In nucleotides, the CDR3 is TGTGCCAGCAGTTACCAACTCTCTTCGGGGGTTGAGCAGTTCTTC. Amino acids: CASSYQLSSGVEQFF.

The chain recombines TRBV18 with TRBJ2-7; 7 bases agree with TRBD1. Germline values: CDR1 KGHSH, CDR2 LQKENI. This CDR3 comprises 16 residues. Unmatched junction bases numbered 7, after V lost 0 bases and J lost 2 bases. The CDR3 region has the DNA TGTGCCAGCTCACCACCTTCTCAGCAGGGGGCCTACGAGCAGTACTTC. Its protein product is CASSPPSQQGAYEQYF.

The chain recombines TRBV5-1 with TRBJ2-1; 10 positions agree with TRBD1. Germline V gene lookup returns CDR1 SGHRS and CDR2 YFSETQ. The ends lost 3 bases at V and 0 bases at J; junction bases unmatched: 6. The CDR3 spans 17 residues. The CDR3 coding sequence is TGCGCCAGCAGCTCCTGGACAGGGGGAGTCTCCTACAATGAGCAGTTCTTC. This translates into CASSSWTGGVSYNEQFF.

The genes are TRBV5-1 and TRBJ1-1, with no clear D. The CDR3 is 15 amino acids. The germline V gene has CDR1 SGHRS and CDR2 YFSETQ. V was shortened by 4 bases and J by 1 base, with 14 bases between the two germline ends. The CDR3 nucleotides read TGCGCCAGCAGCCCCCCAGCCCCGGGGAACACTGAAGCTTTCTTT. This translates into CASSPPAPGNTEAFF.

This clone was picked up one time. The chain is built from TRBV6-1 and TRBJ2-1; the match to TRBD2 covers 7 bases. CDR1 and CDR2 (germline): MNHNS, SASEGT. This CDR3 is built from 12 residues. Trimming took 6 bases from V and 8 from J; bases not matched to a gene: 4. DNA of the CDR3: TGTGCCAGCAGGGGGGGGTTGTATGAGCAGTTCTTC. Its protein product is CASRGGLYEQFF.

The V call is TRBV28, the J call TRBJ1-5; tentative D call: TRBD1 (5 bases). The V end lost 6 bases, the J end lost 5 bases, and 14 bases lay between the germline ends. The CDR3 length is 14 residues. In germline, CDR1 is MDHEN, CDR2 SYDVKM. CDR3 amino acids: CASRVMGGYQPQHF. Here the CDR3 DNA reads TGTGCCAGCAGGGTCATGGGGGGGTATCAGCCCCAGCATTTT.

This clone was seen a handful of times. The chain uses TRBV10-3 and TRBJ2-1; 9 nucleotides agree with TRBD2. The junction had 6 bases not matched to a gene; V was cut back by 4 bases and J by 8 bases. The CDR3 has 14 residues. Per germline, CDR1 ENHRY and CDR2 SYGVKD. CDR3 amino acids: CAISAGTSNDEQFF. The DNA for the CDR3 is TGTGCCATCAGTGCGGGGACTAGCAACGATGAGCAGTTCTTC.

This clone was observed once. The chain uses TRBV6-5 and TRBJ1-3; 11 nucleotides align to TRBD1. The J segment lost 8 bases and the V segment lost 2 bases, leaving 2 bases of the junction unmatched. CDR3 length: 14 amino acids. Germline-derived CDR1 and CDR2 are MNHEY and SVGAGI. In nucleotides, the CDR3 is TGTGCCAGCAGTTACGGACAGGGGGCATACACCATATATTTT. As protein: CASSYGQGAYTIYF.

V usage is TRBV9 and J usage is TRBJ2-3, with 10 bases that match TRBD2. Germline V gives CDR1 SGDLS, CDR2 YYNGEE. The junction had 5 bases not matched to a gene; V was cut back by 1 base and J by 6 bases. This CDR3 region has 15 residues. The CDR3 coding sequence is TGTGCCAGCAGCGTAACTAGCGGGATTGGGGATACGCAGTATTTT. Translated, it gives CASSVTSGIGDTQYF.

This clone was seen only a few times. The J gene is TRBJ1-2, the V gene TRBV9; a possible D gene is TRBD1 (6 bases). CDR1 and CDR2 from the germline V gene are SGDLS and YYNGEE. CDR3 size: 19 residues. V lost 0 bases and J 8 bases, leaving 29 bases between the germline ends. CDR3 in amino acids: CASSVEMRGVQGAGPGYTF. In DNA form, the CDR3 reads TGTGCCAGCAGCGTAGAAATGCGGGGGGTACAGGGAGCGGGCCCGGGCTACACCTTC. Looking up the rest from reference TRBV9 and TRBJ1-2 gives the full variable domain: DSGVTQTPKHLITATGQRVTLRCSPRSGDLSVYWYQQSLDQGLQFLIQYYNGEERAKGNILERFSAQQFPDLHSELNLSSLELGDSALYFCASSVEMRGVQGAGPGYTFGSGTRLTVV.

This chain connects TRBV28 to TRBJ2-1; TRBD1 might be the D (6 bases). Trimming removed 3 bases at V and 0 bases at J, with 15 bases between. CDR3 length equals 17 residues. Per the germline V gene, CDR1 is MDHEN and CDR2 is SYDVKM. This CDR3 is CASSFLGTDSSYNEQFF. The CDR3 DNA sequence: TGTGCCAGCAGTTTCCTTGGGACGGACAGCTCCTACAATGAGCAGTTCTTC.

CDR3 sequence: CASSIMGQGAYEQYF. CDR3 bases: TGTGCCAGTAGTATTATGGGACAGGGGGCCTACGAGCAGTACTTC. The chain carries TRBV19 and TRBJ2-7; 11 positions agree with TRBD1. V was pared by 3 bases and J by 2 bases, with 3 bases of the junction left unmatched. CDR1 and CDR2 (germline): LNHDA, SQIVND (reference sequence). CDR3 size: 15 residues.

The genes are TRBV6-6 and TRBJ2-5; D is perhaps TRBD1 (6 bases). The CDR3 contains 14 residues. Per germline, CDR1 MNHNY and CDR2 SVGAGI (reference sequence). Trimming took 5 bases from V and 1 from J, leaving 11 bases between them. CDR3 coding DNA: TGTGCCAGCAGTAACTGGGACACCCAAGAGACCCAGTACTTC. Protein sequence: CASSNWDTQETQYF.

Only a few counts were recorded for this clone. This chain joins TRBV4-2 and TRBJ1-5, with D maybe TRBD1 (6 bases). The CDR3 spans 16 residues. The germline V gene has CDR1 LGHNA and CDR2 YNFKEQ. V was shortened by 0 bases and J by 4 bases, with 13 bases between the two germline ends. CDR3 residues: CASSQDWNRENQPQHF. The CDR3 region has the DNA TGTGCCAGCAGCCAAGATTGGAACAGGGAGAATCAGCCCCAGCATTTT.

This clone was observed a few times. The chain uses TRBV6-4 and TRBJ2-6, with TRBD1 as a possible D gene (6 bases). In germline, CDR1 is MRHNA, CDR2 SNTAGT. The CDR3 has 15 residues. Trimming left V 3 bases short and J 0 bases short, with 6 bases between. The CDR3 sequence is CASSEDSSGANVLTF. The CDR3, as DNA: TGTGCCAGCAGTGAGGACAGCTCTGGGGCCAACGTCCTGACTTTC.

The chain carries TRBV9 and TRBJ2-2; 7 bases fit TRBD2. The germline V gene encodes CDR1 SGDLS and CDR2 YYNGEE. Trimming removed 0 bases from V and 7 bases from J; junction bases left unmatched: 6. This CDR3 has 15 amino acids. CDR3 amino acids: CASSVGGRDGGELFF. The CDR3 DNA is TGTGCCAGCAGCGTAGGAGGGAGGGACGGCGGGGAGCTGTTTTTT. The entire variable domain, with the rest obtained from reference TRBV9 and TRBJ2-2, is as follows: DSGVTQTPKHLITATGQRVTLRCSPRSGDLSVYWYQQSLDQGLQFLIQYYNGEERAKGNILERFSAQQFPDLHSELNLSSLELGDSALYFCASSVGGRDGGELFFGEGSRLTVL.

This sequence joins TRBV7-2 and TRBJ2-1, with TRBD2 matching over 10 bases. This CDR3 region has 16 residues. Germline V lookup: CDR1 SGHTA, CDR2 FQGNSA. V dropped 7 bases and J dropped 7; count of bases not matched to a gene: 13. CDR3 region: CASTAGPSGRANEQFF. CDR3 coding DNA: TGTGCCAGCACCGCCGGGCCTAGCGGGAGAGCTAATGAGCAGTTCTTC. Full variable domain (outside the CDR3, taken from reference TRBV7-2 and TRBJ2-1): GAGVSQSPSNKVTEKGKDVELRCDPISGHTALYWYRQSLGQGLEFLIYFQGNSAPDKSGLPSDRFSAERTGGSVSTLTIQRTQQEDSAVYLCASTAGPSGRANEQFFGPGTRLTVL.

In DNA, the CDR3 is TGCAGCGTTGCCCCCGGCGGGGGCGAGGGCTACACCTTC. This sequence encodes CSVAPGGGEGYTF. The chain recombines TRBV29-1 with TRBJ1-2, with D possibly matching TRBD1 (6 bases). From germline, CDR1 is SQVTM and CDR2 ANQGSEA. This CDR3 has 13 amino acids. The V end lost 4 bases, the J end lost 8 bases, and 17 bases lay between the germline ends.

The chain is built from TRBV2 and TRBJ2-1; 7 bases map to TRBD2. After removal of 6 bases from V and 3 bases from J, the junction contained 11 bases not matched to a gene. Germline assignment: CDR1 SNHLY and CDR2 FYNNEI. CDR3 length: 16 amino acids. DNA of the CDR3: TGTGCCAGCAGGGGGACGGGAGGACATGTCTACAATGAGCAGTTCTTC. This encodes CASRGTGGHVYNEQFF.

The sample holds a few counts of this clone. This chain links TRBV6-4 with TRBJ2-5; tentative D call: TRBD2 (6 bases). Trimming took 4 bases from V and 10 from J, leaving 16 bases between them. The germline CDR1 and CDR2 sequences are MRHNA and SNTAGT. The length of the CDR3 is 13 residues. The CDR3 loop reads CASSVREGRGQYF. In DNA form, the CDR3 reads TGTGCCAGCAGTGTACGCGAGGGGCGGGGCCAGTACTTC.